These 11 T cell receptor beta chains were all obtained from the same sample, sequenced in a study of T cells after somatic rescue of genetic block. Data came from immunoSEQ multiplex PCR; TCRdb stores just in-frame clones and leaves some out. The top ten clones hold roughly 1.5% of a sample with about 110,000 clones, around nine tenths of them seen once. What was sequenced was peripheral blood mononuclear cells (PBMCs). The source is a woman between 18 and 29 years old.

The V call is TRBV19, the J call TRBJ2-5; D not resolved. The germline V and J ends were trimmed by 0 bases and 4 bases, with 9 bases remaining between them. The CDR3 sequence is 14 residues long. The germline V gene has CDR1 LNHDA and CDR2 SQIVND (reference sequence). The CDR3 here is CASSIDPMRETQYF. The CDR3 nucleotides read TGTGCCAGTAGTATAGATCCGATGAGAGAGACCCAGTACTTC.

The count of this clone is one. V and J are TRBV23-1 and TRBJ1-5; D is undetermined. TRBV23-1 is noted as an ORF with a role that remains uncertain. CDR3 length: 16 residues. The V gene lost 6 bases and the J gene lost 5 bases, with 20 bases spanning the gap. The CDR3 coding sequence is TGCGCCAGCAGGCCCTACCGGGCGCCGGTACATCAGCCCCAGCATTTT. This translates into CASRPYRAPVHQPQHF.

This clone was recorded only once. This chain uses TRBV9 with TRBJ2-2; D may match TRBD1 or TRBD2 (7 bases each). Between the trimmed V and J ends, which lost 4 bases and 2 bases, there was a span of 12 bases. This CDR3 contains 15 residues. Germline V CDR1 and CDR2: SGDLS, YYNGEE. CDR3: CASSPGGANTGELFF. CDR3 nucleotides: TGTGCCAGCAGCCCAGGGGGGGCTAACACCGGGGAGCTGTTTTTT.

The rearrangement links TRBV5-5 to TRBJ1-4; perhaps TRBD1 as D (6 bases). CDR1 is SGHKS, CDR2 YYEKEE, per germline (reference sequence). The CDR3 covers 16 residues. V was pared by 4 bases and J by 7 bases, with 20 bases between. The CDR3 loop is CASSPVGGRVGEKLFF. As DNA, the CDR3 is TGTGCCAGCAGCCCCGTCGGGGGGCGAGTAGGTGAAAAACTGTTTTTT.

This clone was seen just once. As DNA, the CDR3 is TGTGCCTGGGCACGGGGAACGGGGACTGAAGCTTTCTTT. Protein: CAWARGTGTEAFF. The V gene is TRBV30, the J gene TRBJ1-1; no reliable D call. The CDR3 is made up of 13 amino acids. Germline V gene sequence: CDR1 GTSNPN, CDR2 SVGIG (reference sequence). Trimming shortened V by 5 bases and J by 5 bases, and 15 bases separated the two germline ends.

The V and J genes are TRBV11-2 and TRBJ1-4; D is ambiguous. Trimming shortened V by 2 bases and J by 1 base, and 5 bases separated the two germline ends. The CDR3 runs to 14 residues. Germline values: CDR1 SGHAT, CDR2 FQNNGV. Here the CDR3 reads CASSLQQTNEKLFF. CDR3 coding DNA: TGTGCCAGCAGCTTACAGCAAACTAATGAAAAACTGTTTTTT.

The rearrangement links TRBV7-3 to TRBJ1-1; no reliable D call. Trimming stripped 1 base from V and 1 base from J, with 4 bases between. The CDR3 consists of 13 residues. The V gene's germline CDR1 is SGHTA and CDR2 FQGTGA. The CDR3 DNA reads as TGTGCCAGCAGCTTAAAGAGGAACACTGAAGCTTTCTTT. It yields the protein CASSLKRNTEAFF.

For the CDR3, the DNA is TGCGCCAGCAGCTTGACCGGACAGTCGAGCTACACCTTC. It codes for CASSLTGQSSYTF. The rearrangement uses TRBV5-1 and TRBJ1-2, with D tentatively TRBD1 (6 bases). Germline CDR1 reads SGHRS; CDR2 reads YFSETQ. V gave up 1 base and J gave up 9 bases, with 13 bases separating them. This CDR3 has 13 amino acids.

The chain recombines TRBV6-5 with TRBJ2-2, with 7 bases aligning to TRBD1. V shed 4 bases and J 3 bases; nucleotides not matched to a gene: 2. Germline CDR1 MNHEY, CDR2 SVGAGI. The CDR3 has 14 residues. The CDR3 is CASSFDRDTGELFF. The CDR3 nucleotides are TGTGCCAGCAGTTTCGACAGGGACACCGGGGAGCTGTTTTTT.

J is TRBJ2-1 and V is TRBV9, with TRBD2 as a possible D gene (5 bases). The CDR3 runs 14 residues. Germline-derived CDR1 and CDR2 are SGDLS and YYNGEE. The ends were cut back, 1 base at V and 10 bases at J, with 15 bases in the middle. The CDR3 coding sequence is TGTGCCAGCAGCGTATCCTCGGGGAGTCGAGAGCAGTTCTTC. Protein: CASSVSSGSREQFF.

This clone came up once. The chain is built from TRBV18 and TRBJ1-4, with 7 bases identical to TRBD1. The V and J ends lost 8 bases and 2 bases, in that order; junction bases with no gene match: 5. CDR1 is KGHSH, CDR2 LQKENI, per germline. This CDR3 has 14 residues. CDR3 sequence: CASQPTGTNEKLFF. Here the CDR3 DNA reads TGTGCCAGCCAGCCGACAGGGACTAATGAAAAACTGTTTTTT.